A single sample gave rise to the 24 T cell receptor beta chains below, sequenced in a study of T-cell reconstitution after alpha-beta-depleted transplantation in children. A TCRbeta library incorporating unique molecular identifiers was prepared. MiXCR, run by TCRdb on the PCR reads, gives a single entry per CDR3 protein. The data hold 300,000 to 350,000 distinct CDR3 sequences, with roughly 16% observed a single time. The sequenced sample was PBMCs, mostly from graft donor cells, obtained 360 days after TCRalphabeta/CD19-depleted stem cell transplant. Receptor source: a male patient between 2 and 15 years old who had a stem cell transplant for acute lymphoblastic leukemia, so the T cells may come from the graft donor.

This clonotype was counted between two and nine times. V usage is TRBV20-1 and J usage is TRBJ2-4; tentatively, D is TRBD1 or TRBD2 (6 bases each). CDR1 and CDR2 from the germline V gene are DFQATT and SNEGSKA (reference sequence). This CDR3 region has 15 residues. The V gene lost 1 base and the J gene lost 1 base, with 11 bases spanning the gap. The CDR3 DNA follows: TGCAGTGCTAGAGGACTAGGACAGGCCAAAAACATTCAGTACTTC. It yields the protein CSARGLGQAKNIQYF.

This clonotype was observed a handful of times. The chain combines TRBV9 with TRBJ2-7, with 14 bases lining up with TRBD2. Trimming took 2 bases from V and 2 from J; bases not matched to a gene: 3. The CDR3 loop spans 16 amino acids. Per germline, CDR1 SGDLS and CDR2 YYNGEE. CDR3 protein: CASSVGLAGGTYEQYF. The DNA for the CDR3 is TGTGCCAGCAGCGTTGGACTAGCGGGAGGAACCTACGAGCAGTACTTC.

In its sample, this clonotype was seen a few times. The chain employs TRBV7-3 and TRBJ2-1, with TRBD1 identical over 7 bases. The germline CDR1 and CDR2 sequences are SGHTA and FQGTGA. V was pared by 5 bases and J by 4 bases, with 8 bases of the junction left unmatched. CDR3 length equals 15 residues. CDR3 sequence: CASSPTRDSYNEQFF. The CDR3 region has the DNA TGTGCCAGCAGCCCAACTCGGGACAGTTACAATGAGCAGTTCTTC.

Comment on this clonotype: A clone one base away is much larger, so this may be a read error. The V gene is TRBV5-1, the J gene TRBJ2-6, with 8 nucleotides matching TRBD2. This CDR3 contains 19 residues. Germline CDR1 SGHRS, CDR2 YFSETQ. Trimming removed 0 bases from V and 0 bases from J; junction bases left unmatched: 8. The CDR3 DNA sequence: TGCGCCAGCAGCTTGGCCACAGCGGGAGCCACCTCTGGGGCCAACGTCCTGACTTTC. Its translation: CASSLATAGATSGANVLTF.

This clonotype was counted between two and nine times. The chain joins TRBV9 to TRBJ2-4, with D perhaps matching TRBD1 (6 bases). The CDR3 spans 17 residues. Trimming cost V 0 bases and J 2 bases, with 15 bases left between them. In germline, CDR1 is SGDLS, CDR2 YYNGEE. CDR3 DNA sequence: TGTGCCAGCAGCGTAGCGGCAGGGGTTGGGACCAAAAACATTCAGTACTTC. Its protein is CASSVAAGVGTKNIQYF.

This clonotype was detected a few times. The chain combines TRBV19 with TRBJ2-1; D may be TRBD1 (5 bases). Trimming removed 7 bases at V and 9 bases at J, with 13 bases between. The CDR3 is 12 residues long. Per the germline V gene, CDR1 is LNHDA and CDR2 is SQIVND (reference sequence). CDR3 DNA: TGTGCCAGTACTCACTTTACAGGTGAGCAGTTCTTC. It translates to CASTHFTGEQFF.

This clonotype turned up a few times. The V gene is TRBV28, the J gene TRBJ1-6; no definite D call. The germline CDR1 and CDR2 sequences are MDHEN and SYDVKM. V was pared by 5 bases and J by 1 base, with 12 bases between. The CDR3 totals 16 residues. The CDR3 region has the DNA TGTGCCAGCAGTCCACCCCTCATGTCCTATAATTCACCCCTCCACTTT. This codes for CASSPPLMSYNSPLHF.

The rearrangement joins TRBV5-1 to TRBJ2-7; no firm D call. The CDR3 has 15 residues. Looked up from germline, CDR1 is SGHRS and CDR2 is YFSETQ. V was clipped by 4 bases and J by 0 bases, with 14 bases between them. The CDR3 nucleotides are TGCGCCAGCAGCATGTATCCGGGTCTCTCCTACGAGCAGTACTTC. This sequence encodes CASSMYPGLSYEQYF. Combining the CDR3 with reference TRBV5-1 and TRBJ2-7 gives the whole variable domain KAGVTQTPRYLIKTRGQQVTLSCSPISGHRSVSWYQQTPGQGLQFLFEYFSETQRNKGNFPGRFSGRQFSNSRSEMNVSTLELGDSALYLCASSMYPGLSYEQYFGPGTRLTVT.

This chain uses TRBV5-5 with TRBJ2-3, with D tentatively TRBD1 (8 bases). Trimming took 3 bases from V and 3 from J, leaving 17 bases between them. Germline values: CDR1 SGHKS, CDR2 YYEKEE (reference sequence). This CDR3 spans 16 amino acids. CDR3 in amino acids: CASSSTGGGLTDTQYF. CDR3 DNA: TGTGCCAGCAGCTCTACAGGGGGAGGGTTGACAGATACGCAGTATTTT.

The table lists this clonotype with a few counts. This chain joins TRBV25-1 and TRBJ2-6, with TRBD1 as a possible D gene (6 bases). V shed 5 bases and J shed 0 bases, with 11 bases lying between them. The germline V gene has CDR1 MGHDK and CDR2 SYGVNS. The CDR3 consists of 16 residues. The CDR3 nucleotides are TGTGCCAGCAGTCCCGGGACACCCTCTGGGGCCAACGTCCTGACTTTC. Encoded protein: CASSPGTPSGANVLTF.

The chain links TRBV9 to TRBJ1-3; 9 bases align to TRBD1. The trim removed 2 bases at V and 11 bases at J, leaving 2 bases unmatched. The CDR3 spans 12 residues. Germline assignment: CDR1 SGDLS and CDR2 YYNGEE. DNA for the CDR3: TGTGCCAGCAGCGTGGGACAGGGCGCCATATATTTT. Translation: CASSVGQGAIYF. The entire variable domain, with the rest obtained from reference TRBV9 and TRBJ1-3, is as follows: DSGVTQTPKHLITATGQRVTLRCSPRSGDLSVYWYQQSLDQGLQFLIQYYNGEERAKGNILERFSAQQFPDLHSELNLSSLELGDSALYFCASSVGQGAIYFGEGSWLTVV.

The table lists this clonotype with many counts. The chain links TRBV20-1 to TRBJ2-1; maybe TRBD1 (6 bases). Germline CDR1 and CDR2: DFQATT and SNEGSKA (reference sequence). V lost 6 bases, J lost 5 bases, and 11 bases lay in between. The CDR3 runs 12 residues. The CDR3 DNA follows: TGCAGTGCCCCCGGACAGAACAATGAGCAGTTCTTC. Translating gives CSAPGQNNEQFF.

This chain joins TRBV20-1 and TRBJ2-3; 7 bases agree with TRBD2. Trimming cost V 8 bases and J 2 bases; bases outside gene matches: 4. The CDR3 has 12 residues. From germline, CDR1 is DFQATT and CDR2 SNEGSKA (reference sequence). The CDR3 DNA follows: TGCAGTCTTACTAGCGCCACAGATACGCAGTATTTT. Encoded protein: CSLTSATDTQYF.

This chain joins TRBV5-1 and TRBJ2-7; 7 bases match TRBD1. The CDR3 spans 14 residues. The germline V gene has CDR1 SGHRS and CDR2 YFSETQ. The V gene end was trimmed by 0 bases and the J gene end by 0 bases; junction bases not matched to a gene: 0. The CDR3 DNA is TGCGCCAGCAGCTTGGAGGGGGCCTCCTACGAGCAGTACTTC. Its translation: CASSLEGASYEQYF.

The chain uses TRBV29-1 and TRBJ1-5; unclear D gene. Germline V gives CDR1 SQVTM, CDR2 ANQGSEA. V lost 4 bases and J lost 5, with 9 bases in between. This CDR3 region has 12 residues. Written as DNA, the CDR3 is TGCAGCGTTGGAGGCGGCGATCAGCCCCAGCATTTT. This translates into CSVGGGDQPQHF. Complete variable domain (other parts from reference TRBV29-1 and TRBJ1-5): SAVISQKPSRDICQRGTSLTIQCQVDSQVTMMFWYRQQPGQSLTLIATANQGSEATYESGFVIDKFPISRPNLTFSTLTVSNMSPEDSSIYLCSVGGGDQPQHFGDGTRLSIL.

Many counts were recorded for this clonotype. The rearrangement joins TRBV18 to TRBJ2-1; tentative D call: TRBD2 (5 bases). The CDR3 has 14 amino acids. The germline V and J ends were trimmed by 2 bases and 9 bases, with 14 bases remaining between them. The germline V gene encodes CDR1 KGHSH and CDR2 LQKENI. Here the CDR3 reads CASSPRLAALEQFF. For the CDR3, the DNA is TGTGCCAGCTCACCAAGGCTAGCAGCCCTTGAGCAGTTCTTC.

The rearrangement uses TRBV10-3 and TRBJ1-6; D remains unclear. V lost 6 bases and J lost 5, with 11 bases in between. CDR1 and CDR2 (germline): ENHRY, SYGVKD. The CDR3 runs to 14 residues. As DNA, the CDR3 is TGTGCCATCAGGGAAGGAGCGGATAATTCACCCCTCCACTTT. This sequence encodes CAIREGADNSPLHF.

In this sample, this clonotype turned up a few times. CDR3 loop: CASSNRGLAGTGELFF. Written as DNA, the CDR3 is TGTGCCAGCAGTAACCGGGGACTAGCAGGAACTGGGGAGCTGTTTTTT. The chain couples TRBV12-3 or TRBV12-4 to TRBJ2-2, with 9 bases lining up with TRBD2. Trimming removed 5 bases from V and 8 bases from J; junction bases left unmatched: 12. The length of the CDR3 is 16 residues.

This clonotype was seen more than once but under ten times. The CDR3 region is CASSQEGRGTGYEQYF. DNA for the CDR3: TGTGCCAGCAGCCAAGAGGGTAGGGGGACAGGCTACGAGCAGTACTTC. The chain links TRBV3-1 to TRBJ2-7; 8 bases are shared with TRBD1. The germline CDR1 and CDR2 sequences are LGHDT and YNNKEL (reference sequence). The CDR3 is made up of 16 amino acids. J was trimmed by 3 bases and V by 0 bases; bases with no gene match: 7.

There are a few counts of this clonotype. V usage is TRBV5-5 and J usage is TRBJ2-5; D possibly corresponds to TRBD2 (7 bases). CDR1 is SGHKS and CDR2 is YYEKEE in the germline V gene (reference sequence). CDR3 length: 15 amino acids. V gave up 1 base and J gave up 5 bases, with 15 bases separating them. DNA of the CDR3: TGTGCCAGCAGCTTGCGCCCTAGGGGGGGGGAGACCCAGTACTTC. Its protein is CASSLRPRGGETQYF.

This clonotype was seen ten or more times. In DNA form, the CDR3 reads TGCAGCGTTGAAGATCGGTTGGTGGCCCAGTACTTC. Translating gives CSVEDRLVAQYF. The chain employs TRBV29-1 and TRBJ2-5; D uncertain. The germline V gene has CDR1 SQVTM and CDR2 ANQGSEA. Deletions cut 0 bases from V and 9 bases from J, with 11 bases between. This CDR3 is 12 amino acids long. Filled out from reference TRBV29-1 and TRBJ2-5, the complete variable domain reads SAVISQKPSRDICQRGTSLTIQCQVDSQVTMMFWYRQQPGQSLTLIATANQGSEATYESGFVIDKFPISRPNLTFSTLTVSNMSPEDSSIYLCSVEDRLVAQYFGPGTRLLVL.

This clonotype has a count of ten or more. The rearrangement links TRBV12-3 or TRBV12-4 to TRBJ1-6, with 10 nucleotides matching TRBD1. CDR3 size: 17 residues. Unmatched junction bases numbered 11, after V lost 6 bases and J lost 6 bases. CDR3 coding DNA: TGTGCCAGCAGGAACCGACAGGGGGCAGGATCTAATTCACCCCTCCACTTT. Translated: CASRNRQGAGSNSPLHF.

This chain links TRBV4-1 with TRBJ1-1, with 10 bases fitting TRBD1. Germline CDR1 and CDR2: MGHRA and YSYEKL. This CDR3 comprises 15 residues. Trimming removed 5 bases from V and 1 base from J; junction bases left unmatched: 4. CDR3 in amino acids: CASSSRQGANTEAFF. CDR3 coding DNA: TGCGCCAGCAGCTCGAGACAGGGGGCGAACACTGAAGCTTTCTTT.

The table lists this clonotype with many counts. The CDR3 sequence is CASSRAPGLSSYEQYF. CDR3 bases: TGCGCCAGCAGCCGTGCCCCGGGGCTAAGCTCCTACGAGCAGTACTTC. The chain joins TRBV4-1 to TRBJ2-7; the D gene could be TRBD1 or TRBD2 (5 bases each). Per the germline V gene, CDR1 is MGHRA and CDR2 is YSYEKL. V was clipped by 4 bases and J by 0 bases, with 16 bases between them. The CDR3 has 16 amino acids.